This is a list of T cell receptor beta chains from one sample in a study of T-cell memory formation after mild COVID-19. TCRdb re-analysed the 5' RACE reads in MiXCR, keeping a single row per CDR3 protein. The sample carries a few hundred thousand distinct CDR3 sequences, more than 20% recorded once. The sample taken for sequencing was PBMCs or a T cell subset sorted from them (not recorded which). Receptors were obtained from an adult woman who had mild COVID-19 (a few samples of this study predate the infection). Cell type and time point are not known. Each CDR3 is given with its conserved first and last residue. The order of the fields is J gene, clone size, D gene, V gene, CDR3 DNA, CDR3 protein. The D gene is left open where the match is weak. Only some rows state a clone size, as once, few, many or a class for expanded clones.

j_gene: TRBJ2-2; abundance: few; d_gene: .; v_gene: TRBV7-2; CDR3nt: TGTGCCAGCAGCTCAAGGGCGGCAGCGAACACCGGGGAGCTGTTTTTT; CDR3aa: CASSSRAAANTGELFF
j_gene: TRBJ2-1; abundance: .; d_gene: TRBD2; v_gene: TRBV20-1; CDR3nt: TGCAGTGCTAGAGCAGCGGGAGTCAACTACAATGAGCAGTTCTTC; CDR3aa: CSARAAGVNYNEQFF
j_gene: TRBJ2-3; abundance: .; d_gene: TRBD2; v_gene: TRBV9; CDR3nt: TGTGCCAGCAGCCCCCCGTCTAGCGGGAGGGTTAAGGATACGCAGTATTTT; CDR3aa: CASSPPSSGRVKDTQYF
j_gene: TRBJ2-5; abundance: .; d_gene: .; v_gene: TRBV2; CDR3nt: TGTGCCAGCAACCTCGGGCAAGAGACCCAGTACTTC; CDR3aa: CASNLGQETQYF
j_gene: TRBJ2-4; abundance: .; d_gene: TRBD1; v_gene: TRBV27; CDR3nt: TGTGCCAGCAGCCCAGCGGGGACAGGGGACCGAGGCATTCAGTACTTC; CDR3aa: CASSPAGTGDRGIQYF
j_gene: TRBJ2-5; abundance: few; d_gene: TRBD2; v_gene: TRBV9; CDR3nt: TGTGCCAGCAGCGTAGGTCTTAGCGGGAAAGAGACCCAGTACTTC; CDR3aa: CASSVGLSGKETQYF
j_gene: TRBJ2-7; abundance: few; d_gene: .; v_gene: TRBV12-3/TRBV12-4; CDR3nt: TGTGCCAGCAGCGGGAAACTAGCAGGCGAGCAGTACTTC; CDR3aa: CASSGKLAGEQYF
j_gene: TRBJ2-1; abundance: .; d_gene: .; v_gene: TRBV7-3; CDR3nt: TGTGCCAGCAGCCCTCTCCCGGTGGGGTACAATGAGCAGTTCTTC; CDR3aa: CASSPLPVGYNEQFF
j_gene: TRBJ2-7; abundance: .; d_gene: .; v_gene: TRBV27; CDR3nt: TGTGCCAGCAGTTTATCGGAGGGACCTTCCTACGAGCAGTACTTC; CDR3aa: CASSLSEGPSYEQYF
j_gene: TRBJ2-7; abundance: .; d_gene: .; v_gene: TRBV12-3/TRBV12-4; CDR3nt: TGTGCCAGCAGTTTTAATAACTTCTTTTACGAGCAGTACTTC; CDR3aa: CASSFNNFFYEQYF
j_gene: TRBJ2-5; abundance: many; d_gene: .; v_gene: TRBV12-3/TRBV12-4; CDR3nt: TGTGCCAGCAGTCGCACGGGGACCCAGTACTTC; CDR3aa: CASSRTGTQYF
j_gene: TRBJ2-1; abundance: .; d_gene: .; v_gene: TRBV7-3; CDR3nt: TGTGCCAGCAAGGTTTCAGGGGGGAGCAATGAGCAGTTCTTC; CDR3aa: CASKVSGGSNEQFF
j_gene: TRBJ1-4; abundance: .; d_gene: .; v_gene: TRBV24-1; CDR3nt: TGTGCCACCAGTGATCAGCAGGGGCTGAATGAAAAACTGTTTTTT; CDR3aa: CATSDQQGLNEKLFF
j_gene: TRBJ1-5; abundance: .; d_gene: .; v_gene: TRBV19; CDR3nt: TGTGCCAGTAGTATCCGTGGGAGGGCTCAGCCCCAGCATTTT; CDR3aa: CASSIRGRAQPQHF
j_gene: TRBJ2-5; abundance: .; d_gene: .; v_gene: TRBV2; CDR3nt: TGTGCCAGCAGTGAGGACCGGGGAGAGGTAGAGACCCAGTACTTC; CDR3aa: CASSEDRGEVETQYF
j_gene: TRBJ1-5; abundance: .; d_gene: .; v_gene: TRBV6-1; CDR3nt: TGTGCCAGCAGTTTGTTACAGGGTGGCAATCAGCCCCAGCATTTT; CDR3aa: CASSLLQGGNQPQHF
j_gene: TRBJ1-3; abundance: few; d_gene: .; v_gene: TRBV12-3/TRBV12-4; CDR3nt: TGTGCCAGCAGTGCCAGGACTAACTCTGGAAACACCATATATTTT; CDR3aa: CASSARTNSGNTIYF
j_gene: TRBJ2-3; abundance: .; d_gene: TRBD2; v_gene: TRBV5-4; CDR3nt: TGTGCCAGCAGAGGGACTAGCGGGGGCACAGATACGCAGTATTTT; CDR3aa: CASRGTSGGTDTQYF
j_gene: TRBJ2-7; abundance: .; d_gene: TRBD1; v_gene: TRBV9; CDR3nt: TGTGCCAGCAACCCGGACAGGGGTCCCTTCTACGAGCAGTACTTC; CDR3aa: CASNPDRGPFYEQYF